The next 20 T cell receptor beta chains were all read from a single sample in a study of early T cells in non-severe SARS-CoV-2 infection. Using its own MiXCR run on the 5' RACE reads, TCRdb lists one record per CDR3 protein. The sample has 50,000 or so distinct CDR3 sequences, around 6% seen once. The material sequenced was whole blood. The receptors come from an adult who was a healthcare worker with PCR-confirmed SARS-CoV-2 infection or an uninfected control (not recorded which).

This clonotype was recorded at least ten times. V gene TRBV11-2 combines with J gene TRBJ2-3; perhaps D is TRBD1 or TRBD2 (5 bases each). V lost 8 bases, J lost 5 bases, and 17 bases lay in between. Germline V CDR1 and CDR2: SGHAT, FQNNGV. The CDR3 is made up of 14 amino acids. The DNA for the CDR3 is TGTGCCAGCGGAGTCGGGACCAAGGTAGATACGCAGTATTTT. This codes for CASGVGTKVDTQYF.

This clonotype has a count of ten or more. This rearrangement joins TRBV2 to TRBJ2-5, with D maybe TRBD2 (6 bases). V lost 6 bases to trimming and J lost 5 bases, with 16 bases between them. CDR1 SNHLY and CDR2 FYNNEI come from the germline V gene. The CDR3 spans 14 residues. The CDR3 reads CASRGTGFAETQYF. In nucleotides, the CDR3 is TGTGCCAGCAGGGGGACTGGATTCGCTGAGACCCAGTACTTC.

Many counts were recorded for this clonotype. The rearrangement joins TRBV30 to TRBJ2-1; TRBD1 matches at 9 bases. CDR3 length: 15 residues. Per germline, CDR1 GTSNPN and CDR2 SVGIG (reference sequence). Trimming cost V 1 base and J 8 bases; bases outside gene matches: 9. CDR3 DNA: TGTGCCTGGAGTGCCGGACAGGGGATCATGGATGAGCAGTTCTTC. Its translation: CAWSAGQGIMDEQFF.

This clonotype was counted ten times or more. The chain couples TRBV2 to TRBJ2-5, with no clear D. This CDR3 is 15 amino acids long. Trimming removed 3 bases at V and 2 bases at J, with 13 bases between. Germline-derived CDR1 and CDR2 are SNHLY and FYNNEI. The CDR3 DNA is TGTGCCAGCAGTGAGAGCAAGGCGCGGCAAGAGACCCAGTACTTC. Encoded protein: CASSESKARQETQYF.

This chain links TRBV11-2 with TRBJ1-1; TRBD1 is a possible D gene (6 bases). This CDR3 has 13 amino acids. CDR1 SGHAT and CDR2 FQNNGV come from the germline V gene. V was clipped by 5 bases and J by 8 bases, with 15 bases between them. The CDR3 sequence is CASSPWTATEAFF. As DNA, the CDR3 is TGTGCCAGCAGCCCATGGACAGCAACAGAAGCTTTCTTT.

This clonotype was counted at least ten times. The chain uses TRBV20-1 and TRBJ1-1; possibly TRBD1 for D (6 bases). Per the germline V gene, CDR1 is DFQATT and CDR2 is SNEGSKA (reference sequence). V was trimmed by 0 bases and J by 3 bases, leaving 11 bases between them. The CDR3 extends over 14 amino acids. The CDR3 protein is CSAREGAGDTEAFF. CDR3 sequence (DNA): TGCAGTGCTAGAGAAGGGGCAGGGGACACTGAAGCTTTCTTT.

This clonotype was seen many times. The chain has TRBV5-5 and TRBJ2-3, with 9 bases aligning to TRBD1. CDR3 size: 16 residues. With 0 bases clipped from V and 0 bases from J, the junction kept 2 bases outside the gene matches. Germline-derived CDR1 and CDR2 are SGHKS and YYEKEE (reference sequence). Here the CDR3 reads CASSLAGQGSTDTQYF. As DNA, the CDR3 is TGTGCCAGCAGCTTGGCCGGACAGGGGAGCACAGATACGCAGTATTTT.

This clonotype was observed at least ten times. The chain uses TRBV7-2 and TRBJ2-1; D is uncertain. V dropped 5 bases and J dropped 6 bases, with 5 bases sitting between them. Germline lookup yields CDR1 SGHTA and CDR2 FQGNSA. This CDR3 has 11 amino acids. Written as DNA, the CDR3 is TGTGCCAGCAGCAGTTTCAATGAGCAGTTCTTC. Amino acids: CASSSFNEQFF.

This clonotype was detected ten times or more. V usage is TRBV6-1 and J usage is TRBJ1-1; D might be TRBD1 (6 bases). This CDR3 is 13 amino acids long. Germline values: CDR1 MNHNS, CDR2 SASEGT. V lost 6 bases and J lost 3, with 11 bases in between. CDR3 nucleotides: TGTGCCAGCAGGAGAGACAGGTACACTGAAGCTTTCTTT. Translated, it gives CASRRDRYTEAFF.

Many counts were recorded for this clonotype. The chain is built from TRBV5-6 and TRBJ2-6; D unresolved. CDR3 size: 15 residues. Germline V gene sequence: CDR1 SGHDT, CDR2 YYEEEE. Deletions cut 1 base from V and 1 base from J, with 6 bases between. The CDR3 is CASSLISSGANVLTF. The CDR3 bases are TGTGCCAGCAGCTTGATCAGTTCTGGGGCCAACGTCCTGACTTTC. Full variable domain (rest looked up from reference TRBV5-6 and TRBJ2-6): DAGVTQSPTHLIKTRGQQVTLRCSPKSGHDTVSWYQQALGQGPQFIFQYYEEEERQRGNFPDRFSGHQFPNYSSELNVNALLLGDSALYLCASSLISSGANVLTFGAGSRLTVL.

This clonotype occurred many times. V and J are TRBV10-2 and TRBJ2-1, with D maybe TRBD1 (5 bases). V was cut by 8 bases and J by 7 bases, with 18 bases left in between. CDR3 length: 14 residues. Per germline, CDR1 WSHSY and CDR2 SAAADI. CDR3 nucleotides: TGCGCCAGCCTGGTTTCTGACAGTTCGAATGAGCAGTTCTTC. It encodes CASLVSDSSNEQFF.

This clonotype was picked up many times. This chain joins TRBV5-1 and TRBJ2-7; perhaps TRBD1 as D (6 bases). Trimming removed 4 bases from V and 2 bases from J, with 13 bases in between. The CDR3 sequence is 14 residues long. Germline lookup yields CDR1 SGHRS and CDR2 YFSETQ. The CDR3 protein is CASSTDRRAYEQYF. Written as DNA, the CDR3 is TGCGCCAGCAGCACCGACAGGAGAGCCTACGAGCAGTACTTC.

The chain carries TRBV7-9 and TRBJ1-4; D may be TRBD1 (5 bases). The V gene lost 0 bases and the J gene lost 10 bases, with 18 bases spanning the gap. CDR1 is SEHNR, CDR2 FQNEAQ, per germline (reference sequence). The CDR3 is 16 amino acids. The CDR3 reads CASSLATVPITGKLFF. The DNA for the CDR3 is TGTGCCAGCAGCTTAGCAACGGTGCCCATTACAGGAAAACTGTTTTTT.

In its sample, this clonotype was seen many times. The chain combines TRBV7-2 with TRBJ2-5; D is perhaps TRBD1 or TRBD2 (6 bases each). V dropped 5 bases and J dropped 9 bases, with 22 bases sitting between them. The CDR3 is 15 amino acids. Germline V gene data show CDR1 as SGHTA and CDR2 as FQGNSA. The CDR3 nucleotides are TGTGCCAGCAGCCTCCGGGGGACGCCCTCAGGGGCCCAGTACTTC. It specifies CASSLRGTPSGAQYF.

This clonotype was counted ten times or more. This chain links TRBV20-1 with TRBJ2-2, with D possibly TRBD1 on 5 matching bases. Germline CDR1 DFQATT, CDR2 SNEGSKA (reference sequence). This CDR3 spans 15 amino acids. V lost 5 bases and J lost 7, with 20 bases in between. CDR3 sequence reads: CSAYEDKVKGGELFF. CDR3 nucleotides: TGCAGTGCTTACGAGGACAAGGTGAAGGGCGGGGAGCTGTTTTTT.

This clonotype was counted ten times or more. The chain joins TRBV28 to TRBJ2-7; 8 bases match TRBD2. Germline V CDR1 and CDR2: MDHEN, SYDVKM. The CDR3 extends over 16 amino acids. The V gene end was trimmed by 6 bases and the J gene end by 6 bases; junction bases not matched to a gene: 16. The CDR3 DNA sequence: TGTGCCAGCAGCCGAGAAGCGGGAGTCCTCGTGGGCGAGCAGTACTTC. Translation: CASSREAGVLVGEQYF.

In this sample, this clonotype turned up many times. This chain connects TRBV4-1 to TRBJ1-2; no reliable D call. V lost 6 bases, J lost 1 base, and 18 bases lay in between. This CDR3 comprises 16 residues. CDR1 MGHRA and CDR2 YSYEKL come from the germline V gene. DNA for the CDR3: TGCGCCAGCAGAGCTGTCGGTGGACTAGTTAACTATGGCTACACCTTC. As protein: CASRAVGGLVNYGYTF.

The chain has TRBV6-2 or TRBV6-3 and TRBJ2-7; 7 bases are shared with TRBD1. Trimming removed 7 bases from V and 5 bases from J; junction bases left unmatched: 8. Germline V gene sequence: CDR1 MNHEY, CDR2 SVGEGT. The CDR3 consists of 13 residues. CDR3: CASTRGRINEQYF. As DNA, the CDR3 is TGTGCCAGCACAAGGGGGCGAATCAACGAGCAGTACTTC.

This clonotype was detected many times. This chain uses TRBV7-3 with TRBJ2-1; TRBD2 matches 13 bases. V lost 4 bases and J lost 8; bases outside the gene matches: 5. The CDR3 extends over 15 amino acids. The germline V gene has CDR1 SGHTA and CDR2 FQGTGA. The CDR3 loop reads CASSSWTSGGDEQFF. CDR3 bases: TGTGCCAGCAGCTCCTGGACTAGCGGGGGTGATGAGCAGTTCTTC.

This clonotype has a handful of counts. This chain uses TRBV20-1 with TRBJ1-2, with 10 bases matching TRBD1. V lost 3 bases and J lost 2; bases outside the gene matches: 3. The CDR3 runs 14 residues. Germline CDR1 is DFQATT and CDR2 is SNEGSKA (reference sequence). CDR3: CSASPTGGNYGYTF. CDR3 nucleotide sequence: TGCAGTGCTAGCCCGACAGGGGGCAACTATGGCTACACCTTC.